These 17 T cell receptor beta chains were sequenced from one sample in a study of regulatory T cells in long-lasting Graves disease (dated by TCRdb to the early 2020s). The intended sense of this specimen's time point label: persistent/refractory GD, antithyroid drugs over 5 years with positive TRAb. For both TCR sequencing and RNA sequencing, RNA was extracted from PBMCs using TRIzol. Library creation used multiplex PCR. Sequencing used an Illumina HiSeq 4000. CDR3 regions were amplified by Arm-PCR with iRepertoire HTBI primers to construct TCR beta libraries. TCRdb cleaned the public reads at Q25 with fastp, built clones with MiXCR and kept in-frame beta chains. Every distinct CDR3 protein forms one entry, paired with its most common genes and DNA. Across this sample there are roughly 470,000 distinct CDR3 sequences, with about a fifth seen only once. The ten largest clones represent 7.8% of the sample.

Sequences were derived from peripheral blood mononuclear cells (PBMCs), sampled when the disease was refractory, from a patient treated with antithyroid drugs. The source of these receptors is a female donor with Graves disease.

The chain combines TRBV30 with TRBJ2-7, with D maybe TRBD2 (6 bases). V gave up 0 bases and J gave up 8 bases, with 23 bases separating them. The CDR3 length is 16 residues. Per the germline V gene, CDR1 is GTSNPN and CDR2 is SVGIG (reference sequence). CDR3 residues: CAWSVTSWEADLQQYF. The CDR3 DNA is TGTGCCTGGAGTGTAACCTCTTGGGAGGCCGACTTACAGCAGTACTTC.

V and J are TRBV30 and TRBJ1-1; D is undetermined. The germline V gene has CDR1 GTSNPN and CDR2 SVGIG (reference sequence). V lost 4 bases to trimming and J lost 1 base, with 13 bases between them. The CDR3 runs 14 residues. The CDR3 DNA reads as TGTGCCTGGACCACCCTGGGGTGGAACACTGAAGCTTTCTTT. The encoded protein is CAWTTLGWNTEAFF.

The rearrangement uses TRBV3-1 and TRBJ2-5; no reliable D call. Trimming pared 0 bases from V and 9 bases from J, leaving 11 bases between. CDR3 length: 13 residues. Germline V gives CDR1 LGHDT, CDR2 YNNKEL (reference sequence). The DNA for the CDR3 is TGTGCCAGCAGCCAAGATCCAGTGGTCGCCCAGTACTTC. Translated, it gives CASSQDPVVAQYF.

This clonotype was detected a few times. The J gene is TRBJ2-1, the V gene TRBV6-1, with 7 bases that match TRBD2. CDR3 length equals 17 residues. The ends lost 3 bases at V and 4 bases at J; junction bases unmatched: 12. Germline CDR1 reads MNHNS; CDR2 reads SASEGT. CDR3: CASSDPFWASGYNEQFF. DNA for the CDR3: TGTGCCAGCAGTGATCCCTTCTGGGCTAGCGGTTACAATGAGCAGTTCTTC.

This clonotype was picked up many times. The rearrangement uses TRBV28 and TRBJ1-6; D unresolved. Trimming pared 3 bases from V and 1 base from J, leaving 7 bases between. Germline lookup yields CDR1 MDHEN and CDR2 SYDVKM. CDR3 length: 15 amino acids. CDR3 amino acids: CASSFGRSYNSPLHF. The CDR3 bases are TGTGCCAGCAGTTTTGGACGGTCCTATAATTCACCCCTCCACTTT.

The chain links TRBV6-5 to TRBJ1-2; 9 nucleotides match TRBD1. Germline V gene sequence: CDR1 MNHEY, CDR2 SVGAGI. This CDR3 contains 17 residues. V was clipped by 2 bases and J by 2 bases; unmatched bases: 9. The CDR3 region has the DNA TGTGCCAGCAGTTACAAAACCGGACAGGGGAAGAACTATGGCTACACCTTC. Protein sequence: CASSYKTGQGKNYGYTF.

This clonotype was seen ten or more times. V gene TRBV28 combines with J gene TRBJ2-5; D is unclear. Germline assignment: CDR1 MDHEN and CDR2 SYDVKM. Trimming pared 4 bases from V and 5 bases from J, leaving 8 bases between. The CDR3 runs to 12 residues. CDR3 region: CASSWLSETQYF. The CDR3 nucleotides read TGTGCCAGCAGTTGGTTGAGTGAGACCCAGTACTTC.

This rearrangement joins TRBV20-1 to TRBJ2-7; D is possibly TRBD1 or TRBD2 (5 bases each). V was shortened by 6 bases and J by 5 bases, with 20 bases between the two germline ends. The CDR3 is made up of 14 amino acids. Germline assignment: CDR1 DFQATT and CDR2 SNEGSKA (reference sequence). In DNA form, the CDR3 reads TGCAGTGCCTCGGGACGAAGAAAACCCCACGAGCAGTACTTC. Translating gives CSASGRRKPHEQYF.

This clonotype showed up just a few times. A much larger clonotype is one base distant, so this may be a read error. The chain joins TRBV28 to TRBJ1-2; D is unresolved. CDR3 size: 15 residues. The V end lost 2 bases, the J end lost 4 bases, and 14 bases lay between the germline ends. Germline CDR1 is MDHEN and CDR2 is SYDVKM. The CDR3 protein is CASSLVGGEGYGYTF. In DNA form, the CDR3 reads TGTGCCAGCAGTTTAGTGGGAGGCGAGGGCTATGGCTACACCTTC.

This clonotype occurred many times. V is TRBV30 and J is TRBJ2-5; TRBD1 or TRBD2 may be the D gene (6 bases each). Germline loops: CDR1 GTSNPN, CDR2 SVGIG (reference sequence). The CDR3 runs 13 residues. V shed 0 bases and J shed 4 bases, with 9 bases lying between them. In nucleotides, the CDR3 is TGTGCCTGGAGTGTGGGGGGCCTAGAGACCCAGTACTTC. This encodes CAWSVGGLETQYF.

This clonotype was observed many times. The chain combines TRBV3-1 with TRBJ2-5, with TRBD2 identical over 10 bases. The CDR3 has 17 amino acids. Germline V gives CDR1 LGHDT, CDR2 YNNKEL (reference sequence). Trimming at V came to 4 bases and at J to 3 bases, leaving 11 bases not matched to a gene. CDR3 region: CASSPTLGLAKEETQYF. The CDR3 DNA is TGTGCCAGCAGCCCAACCCTGGGACTAGCGAAAGAAGAGACCCAGTACTTC.

This clonotype was seen a few times. Mismatch with germline at one junction end may stem from a read error. V is TRBV28 and J is TRBJ2-6; D remains unclear. The CDR3 sequence is 10 residues long. Germline CDR1 is MDHEN and CDR2 is SYDVKM. The CDR3 protein is CASGANVLTF. DNA for the CDR3: TGCGCCAGCGGGGCCAACGTCCTGACTTTC.

This clonotype was detected only a few times. The chain joins TRBV19 to TRBJ2-6, with a weak D call TRBD2 (5 bases). This CDR3 spans 18 amino acids. Germline V CDR1 and CDR2: LNHDA, SQIVND (reference sequence). V gave up 5 bases and J gave up 0 bases, with 17 bases separating them. The chain's CDR3 is CASSLISGVGSGANVLTF. The CDR3, as DNA: TGTGCCAGTAGTCTGATATCCGGGGTCGGCTCTGGGGCCAACGTCCTGACTTTC. Complete variable domain (other parts from reference TRBV19 and TRBJ2-6): DGGITQSPKYLFRKEGQNVTLSCEQNLNHDAMYWYRQDPGQGLRLIYYSQIVNDFQKGDIAEGYSVSREKKESFPLTVTSAQKNPTAFYLCASSLISGVGSGANVLTFGAGSRLTVL.

The chain combines TRBV5-1 with TRBJ2-2; 9 bases are a match to TRBD1. After removal of 4 bases from V and 1 base from J, the junction contained 5 bases not matched to a gene. The germline CDR1 and CDR2 sequences are SGHRS and YFSETQ. This CDR3 has 16 residues. CDR3 DNA: TGCGCCAGCAGCCGGTCGACAGGGGGGAACACCGGGGAGCTGTTTTTT. As protein: CASSRSTGGNTGELFF.

The chain is built from TRBV5-1 and TRBJ2-5; possible D gene TRBD2, 5 bases. The V end was cut by 2 bases, the J end by 7 bases, with 6 bases between. Looked up from germline, CDR1 is SGHRS and CDR2 is YFSETQ. This CDR3 is 11 amino acids long. The CDR3 loop reads CASSLGRTQYF. Written as DNA, the CDR3 is TGCGCCAGCAGCTTAGGGAGGACCCAGTACTTC.

This clonotype was counted a few times. The chain couples TRBV3-1 to TRBJ2-2, with 9 bases matching TRBD1. CDR3 length: 14 residues. CDR1 is LGHDT and CDR2 is YNNKEL in the germline V gene (reference sequence). V lost 4 bases, J lost 5 bases, and 2 bases stayed unmatched. The CDR3: CASSRDRVTGELFF. The CDR3 bases are TGTGCCAGCAGCCGGGACAGGGTAACCGGGGAGCTGTTTTTT.

As concerns this clonotype: A far larger clone is one nucleotide away, so this likely arose from a read error. The V gene is TRBV14, the J gene TRBJ2-5; 13 bases fit TRBD2. The germline gives CDR1 SGHDN, CDR2 FVKESK. This CDR3 spans 15 amino acids. V dropped 5 bases and J dropped 4; count of bases not matched to a gene: 4. CDR3 bases: TGTGCCAGCAGCGGGCGGACTAGCGGGGGAGAGACCCAGTACTTC. Its protein product is CASSGRTSGGETQYF. The full variable domain, with the rest looked up from reference TRBV14 and TRBJ2-5, is EAGVTQFPSHSVIEKGQTVTLRCDPISGHDNLYWYRRVMGKEIKFLLHFVKESKQDESGMPNNRFLAERTGGTYSTLKVQPAELEDSGVYFCASSGRTSGGETQYFGPGTRLLVL.